The 20 T cell receptor beta chains below were found in one sample sequenced in a study of cytomegalovirus exposure and HLA in healthy donors. The assay was immunoSEQ multiplex PCR, and TCRdb's table has in-frame clones only and misses some. The top ten clones hold approximately 12% of a sample with some 260,000 clones, roughly 84% of them seen once. Sequenced: PBMCs. These receptor sequences come from a man aged 18 to 35 in good health and CMV-seropositive.

This chain uses TRBV29-1 with TRBJ2-7; D gene unclear. The CDR3 totals 14 residues. Trimming left V 7 bases short and J 0 bases short, with 16 bases between. Per germline, CDR1 SQVTM and CDR2 ANQGSEA. CDR3 DNA sequence: TGCAGCGCCCGCCCCGGACGGAGCTCCTACGAGCAGTACTTC. Translating it yields CSARPGRSSYEQYF.

The V and J genes are TRBV5-1 and TRBJ2-2; D gene unclear. The length of the CDR3 is 14 residues. The germline V gene has CDR1 SGHRS and CDR2 YFSETQ. V was cut by 0 bases and J by 4 bases, with 7 bases left in between. The CDR3 region is CASSLEAITGELFF. Here the CDR3 DNA reads TGCGCCAGCAGCTTGGAGGCCATCACCGGGGAGCTGTTTTTT.

The rearrangement links TRBV27 to TRBJ2-7; 8 bases match TRBD1. The CDR3 length is 12 residues. The trim removed 5 bases at V and 4 bases at J, leaving 1 base unmatched. CDR1 and CDR2 (germline): MNHEY, SMNVEV (reference sequence). CDR3 residues: CASSRTGYEQYF. CDR3 DNA: TGTGCCAGCAGTCGGACAGGGTACGAGCAGTACTTC.

The J gene is TRBJ2-7, the V gene TRBV15; D uncertain. V was clipped by 5 bases and J by 5 bases, with 10 bases between them. CDR3 length: 12 residues. Germline V lookup: CDR1 LNHNV, CDR2 YYDKDF (reference sequence). CDR3 in amino acids: CATSRHGDEQYF. The CDR3 coding sequence is TGTGCCACCAGCCGCCATGGTGACGAGCAGTACTTC.

V is TRBV19 and J is TRBJ1-5, with TRBD1 as a possible D gene (6 bases). The length of the CDR3 is 15 residues. Germline lookup yields CDR1 LNHDA and CDR2 SQIVND (reference sequence). Trimming pared 5 bases from V and 3 bases from J, leaving 14 bases between. DNA of the CDR3: TGTGCCAGTAGTGGCTCCCCAGGGGACAATCAGCCCCAGCATTTT. This gives the protein CASSGSPGDNQPQHF.

The genes are TRBV19 and TRBJ1-1, with 8 positions matching TRBD1. The length of the CDR3 is 14 residues. Trimming took 5 bases from V and 9 from J; bases not matched to a gene: 11. Germline V gene lookup returns CDR1 LNHDA and CDR2 SQIVND (reference sequence). Here the CDR3 DNA reads TGTGCCAGTAGTCCGGGACAGGAGGCTCAGAAAGCTTTCTTT. This gives the protein CASSPGQEAQKAFF.

The rearrangement joins TRBV19 to TRBJ1-1; a weak D match, TRBD1 (6 bases). The CDR3 length is 13 residues. Trimming shortened V by 5 bases and J by 3 bases, and 10 bases separated the two germline ends. CDR1 is LNHDA, CDR2 SQIVND, per germline (reference sequence). As DNA, the CDR3 is TGTGCCAGTAGTCCGGACAGAGACACTGAAGCTTTCTTT. Translation gives CASSPDRDTEAFF.

V gene TRBV27 combines with J gene TRBJ2-2; D assignment may be TRBD1 or TRBD2 (5 bases each). CDR3 length: 16 residues. Germline lookup yields CDR1 MNHEY and CDR2 SMNVEV (reference sequence). Trimming pared 1 base from V and 2 bases from J, leaving 11 bases between. CDR3 loop: CASSLYGGTNTGELFF. CDR3 nucleotides: TGTGCCAGCAGTTTATATGGGGGAACCAACACCGGGGAGCTGTTTTTT.

The chain couples TRBV30 to TRBJ2-7, with D perhaps TRBD1 (5 bases). Germline assignment: CDR1 GTSNPN and CDR2 SVGIG (reference sequence). The CDR3 length is 14 residues. The V end lost 0 bases, the J end lost 5 bases, and 14 bases lay between the germline ends. The DNA for the CDR3 is TGTGCCTGGAGTGTAGATGCAGGGATGGACGAGCAGTACTTC. Translating it yields CAWSVDAGMDEQYF.

This sequence joins TRBV6-1 and TRBJ2-5; D tentatively reads TRBD1 or TRBD2 (6 bases each). There are 14 residues in the CDR3. V lost 0 bases to trimming and J lost 5 bases, with 10 bases between them. CDR1 is MNHNS and CDR2 is SASEGT in the germline V gene. The CDR3 bases are TGTGCCAGCAGTGAAGCAGGGGGGTGGGAGACCCAGTACTTC. Translating gives CASSEAGGWETQYF.

This clone appeared a single time. This rearrangement joins TRBV29-1 to TRBJ1-1; D remains unclear. Trimming removed 4 bases from V and 3 bases from J, with 9 bases in between. CDR1 is SQVTM, CDR2 ANQGSEA, per germline. The CDR3 has 12 amino acids. CDR3 nucleotides: TGCAGCGTTGTTCCGGGTGACACTGAAGCTTTCTTT. Amino acids: CSVVPGDTEAFF.

This sequence joins TRBV10-3 and TRBJ2-5, with a possible D match to TRBD1 (5 bases). Germline CDR1 reads ENHRY; CDR2 reads SYGVKD. The CDR3 consists of 15 residues. V was trimmed by 4 bases and J by 5 bases, leaving 17 bases between them. The CDR3, as DNA: TGTGCCATCAGTGGAACAGGCATCCTAGGGGAGACCCAGTACTTC. Translated, it gives CAISGTGILGETQYF.

This clone was counted many times. The rearrangement uses TRBV7-8 and TRBJ1-2; D is ambiguous. Germline V gives CDR1 SGHVS, CDR2 FQNEAQ. V was clipped by 3 bases and J by 4 bases, with 12 bases between them. CDR3 length: 14 residues. The CDR3 DNA is TGTGCCAGCAGCTTCAGACAAAGCCCCTATGGCTACACCTTC. Its protein is CASSFRQSPYGYTF.

This clone was seen a handful of times. The chain employs TRBV11-2 and TRBJ1-2; possibly TRBD1 for D (5 bases). V lost 5 bases and J 8 bases, leaving 15 bases between the germline ends. Germline V CDR1 and CDR2: SGHAT, FQNNGV. CDR3 length equals 13 residues. Written as DNA, the CDR3 is TGTGCCAGCAGCCCCAAGGGGTCGGTGGGCTACACCTTC. Translation gives CASSPKGSVGYTF.

The V call is TRBV7-6, the J call TRBJ2-5; 13 bases match TRBD2. The junction had 1 base not matched to a gene; V was cut back by 1 base and J by 5 bases. The CDR3 is 15 residues long. From germline, CDR1 is SGHVS and CDR2 FNYEAQ. In DNA form, the CDR3 reads TGTGCCAGCAGCTTAGTGACTAGCGGGAGGGAGACCCAGTACTTC. This gives the protein CASSLVTSGRETQYF.

The chain links TRBV2 to TRBJ1-1; weak D call: TRBD1 (5 bases). The CDR3 extends over 13 amino acids. V lost 4 bases, J lost 5 bases, and 11 bases lay in between. Germline CDR1 SNHLY, CDR2 FYNNEI. CDR3 sequence (DNA): TGTGCCAGCAGTGCCGAGGGGTGGACTGAAGCTTTCTTT. As protein: CASSAEGWTEAFF.

J is TRBJ2-1 and V is TRBV10-3; 10 bases line up with TRBD2. V gave up 5 bases and J gave up 5 bases; unmatched junction bases: 3. The CDR3 has 14 amino acids. In germline, CDR1 is ENHRY, CDR2 SYGVKD. CDR3 residues: CAISKAGGHNEQFF. CDR3 DNA: TGTGCCATCAGTAAAGCGGGAGGGCACAATGAGCAGTTCTTC.

The chain carries TRBV27 and TRBJ2-3; D possibly matches TRBD1 or TRBD2 (5 bases each). Germline V lookup: CDR1 MNHEY, CDR2 SMNVEV (reference sequence). V lost 6 bases to trimming and J lost 3 bases, with 10 bases between them. There are 13 residues in the CDR3. CDR3 amino acids: CASSPGGTDTQYF. The CDR3 DNA follows: TGTGCCAGCAGCCCTGGGGGTACAGATACGCAGTATTTT.

The table lists this clone with a few counts. The J gene is TRBJ1-5, the V gene TRBV12-5; 10 bases map to TRBD1. Germline V lookup: CDR1 LGHNT, CDR2 FRNRAP. The length of the CDR3 is 16 residues. Germline trimming cut 5 bases from V and 4 bases from J; bases unmatched to any gene: 8. The CDR3 reads CASGPPGQGENQPQHF. CDR3 bases: TGTGCTAGTGGTCCCCCTGGACAGGGGGAAAATCAGCCCCAGCATTTT.

J is TRBJ2-7 and V is TRBV11-2; 7 nucleotides line up with TRBD2. V lost 4 bases and J lost 2; bases outside the gene matches: 5. The CDR3 is 14 amino acids. Germline V lookup: CDR1 SGHAT, CDR2 FQNNGV. The CDR3 DNA sequence: TGTGCCAGCAGCTCTAGCGGTCGAGCCTACGAGCAGTACTTC. Translated, it gives CASSSSGRAYEQYF. The full variable domain, rest sourced from reference TRBV11-2 and TRBJ2-7, is EAGVAQSPRYKIIEKRQSVAFWCNPISGHATLYWYQQILGQGPKLLIQFQNNGVVDDSQLPKDRFSAERLKGVDSTLKIQPAKLEDSAVYLCASSSSGRAYEQYFGPGTRLTVT.